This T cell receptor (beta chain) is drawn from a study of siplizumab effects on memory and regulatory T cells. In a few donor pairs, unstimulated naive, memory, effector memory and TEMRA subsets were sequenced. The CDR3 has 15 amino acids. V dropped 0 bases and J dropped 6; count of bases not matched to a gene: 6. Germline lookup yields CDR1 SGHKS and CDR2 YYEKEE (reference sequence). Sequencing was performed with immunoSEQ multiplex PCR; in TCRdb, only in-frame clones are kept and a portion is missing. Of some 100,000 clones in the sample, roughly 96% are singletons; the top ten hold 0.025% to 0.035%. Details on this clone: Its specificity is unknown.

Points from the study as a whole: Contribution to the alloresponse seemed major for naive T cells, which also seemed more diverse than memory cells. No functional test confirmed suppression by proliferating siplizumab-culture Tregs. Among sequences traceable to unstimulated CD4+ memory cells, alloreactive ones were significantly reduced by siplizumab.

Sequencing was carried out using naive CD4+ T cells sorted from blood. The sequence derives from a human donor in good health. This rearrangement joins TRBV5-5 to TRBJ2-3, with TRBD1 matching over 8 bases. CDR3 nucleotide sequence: TGTGCCAGCAGCTTGGTTGGGACAGGTATCGATACGCAGTATTTT. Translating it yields CASSLVGTGIDTQYF.